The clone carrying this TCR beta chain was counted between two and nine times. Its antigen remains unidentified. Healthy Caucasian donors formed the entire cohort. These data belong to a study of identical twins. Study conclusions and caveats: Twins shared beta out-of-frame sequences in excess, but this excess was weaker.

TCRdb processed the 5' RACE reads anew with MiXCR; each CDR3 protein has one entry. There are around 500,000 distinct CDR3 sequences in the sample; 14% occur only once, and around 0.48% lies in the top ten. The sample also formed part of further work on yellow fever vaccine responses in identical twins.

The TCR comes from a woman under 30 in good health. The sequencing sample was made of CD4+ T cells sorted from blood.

CDR3 in DNA: TGCAGTGCTAGCCCTAGCGGGTTCACAGATACGCAGTATTTT. It translates to CSASPSGFTDTQYF. The V and J genes are TRBV20-1 and TRBJ2-3; 8 nucleotides match TRBD2. The CDR3 runs 14 residues. The junction had 4 bases not matched to a gene; V was cut back by 3 bases and J by 2 bases. Germline CDR1 is DFQATT and CDR2 is SNEGSKA (reference sequence).